This TCR beta chain was captured by sequencing in a study of T cell responses to AZD1222 COVID-19 vaccine (dated by TCRdb to about 2021). At the level of the whole study: A total of over 230 trial participants underwent TCR sequencing, of whom nearly 210 received two doses of AZD1222 and some 26 received two doses of the MenACWY control vaccine. Trial participants were enrolled into age subgroups of 18-55, 56-69 and 70-plus years, which contained 148, 28 and 57 TCR-sequenced participants, respectively. Overall results and qualifications from the work: Because no day 14 peak-response samples were available, repertoires were characterized only after the peak T cell response. Spike-specific TCR breadth and depth rose significantly after two AZD1222 doses compared with day 0 and with MenACWY recipients. Conclusions about previously exposed vaccinees are limited, since just a handful of AZD1222 recipients were seropositive for SARS-CoV-2 at baseline. Epitopes outside the regions mutated in the B.1.351 and B.1.1.7 variants were reportedly recognized by nearly half of the unique spike-specific TCRs. In the small 56-69-year group, the increase in depth fell short of significance, most likely because of low power. Participants were mostly white British, with more females than males. The authors suggested clonal diversity may have been underestimated. The vaccine-associated CD4 TCRs covered the entire spike protein, and the dominant responses fell in regions 160-218 and 743-854.

Inclusive of the bounding cysteine and phenylalanine, the CDR3 is 16 residues long. The CDR3 DNA has 48 bases and is translated from base 1. V loses 1 base of germline sequence and J loses 4 bases, and the interval between the two ends is 14 bases. The germline V gene provides CDR1 SGHTA and CDR2 FQGNSA. In this sample, this clone turned up once. Its antigen is currently not known. No much larger clonotype is one base removed from it; base qualities were not supplied. The time point label here, explained by the study, means: about 28 days (+/-7) after the second vaccine dose. Explained via the paper, the treatment or condition label denotes: meningococcal conjugate vaccine given as trial control. Vaccinee samples came from UK trials COV001 and COV002, including a single-blind randomized controlled phase 2/3 trial of AZD1222 (ChAdOx1 nCoV-19) in healthy adults. Trial participant PBMC samples were collected at day 0 and day 28 after the second dose for TCRbeta chain sequencing.

The CDR3 regions of human TCRbeta chains were analyzed by immunosequencing. Per the authors' processing: Repertoire TCRs were checked for matches against a reference library of SARS-CoV-2-specific TCRs that had been generated using the MIRA antigen-specificity platform. Breadth was defined as the fraction of unique TCRs that were SARS-CoV-2-associated. Depth was defined as the fraction of total T cells that were SARS-CoV-2-associated. Using the MIRA data, each spike-specific TCR was mapped to the spike region that the TCR reacts to and placed in a CD4 or CD8 class. Log10-transformed breadth and depth values were compared by one-way ANOVA with Sidak's multiple comparisons tests. TCRdb holds this immuneACCESS table with in-frame rearrangements only. Some clones are missing; in checked studies, unresolved V genes explain under half, and the rest has no known cause. The DNA was the basis for D and trimming; V, J and clone size are from that table. This sample holds about 140,000 clones; about 90% were observed only once. Clones ranked in the top ten supply roughly 7.1% of the sample.

The sequencing used peripheral blood, collected 28 days after the second dose of the MenACWY control vaccine. The chain is made from TRBV7-2 and TRBJ2-1; the best D guess is TRBD2, with 6 bases matching. This clonotype was obtained from an adult who received the MenACWY meningococcal vaccine as a control. The CDR3 region has the sequence CASSLGMAGSYNEQFF. Read as DNA, the sequence is TGTGCCAGCAGCTTAGGAATGGCGGGGTCTTACAATGAGCAGTTCTTC.